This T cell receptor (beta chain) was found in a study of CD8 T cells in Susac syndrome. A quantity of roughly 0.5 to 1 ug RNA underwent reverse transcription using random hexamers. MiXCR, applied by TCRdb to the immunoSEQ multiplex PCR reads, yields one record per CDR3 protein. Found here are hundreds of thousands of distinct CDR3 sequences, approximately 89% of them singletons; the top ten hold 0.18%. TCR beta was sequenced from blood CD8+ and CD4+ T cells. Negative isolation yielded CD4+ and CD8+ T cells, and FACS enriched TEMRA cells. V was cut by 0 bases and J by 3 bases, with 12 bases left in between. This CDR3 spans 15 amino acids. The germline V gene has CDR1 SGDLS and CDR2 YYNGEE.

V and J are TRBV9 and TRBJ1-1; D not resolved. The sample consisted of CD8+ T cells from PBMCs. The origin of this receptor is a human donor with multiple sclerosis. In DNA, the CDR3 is TGTGCCAGCAGCGTAGAGTCGGGCTCGGACACTGAAGCTTTCTTT. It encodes CASSVESGSDTEAFF. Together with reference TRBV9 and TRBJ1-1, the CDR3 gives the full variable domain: DSGVTQTPKHLITATGQRVTLRCSPRSGDLSVYWYQQSLDQGLQFLIQYYNGEERAKGNILERFSAQQFPDLHSELNLSSLELGDSALYFCASSVESGSDTEAFFGQGTRLTVV.